Each of the 26 T cell receptor beta chains below was sequenced from the same sample in a study of blood T cell repertoires in COVID-19. The protocol was immunoSEQ multiplex PCR, while the TCRdb copy is restricted to in-frame clones and leaves out a portion. The profile shows about 150,000 clones, 86% of them singletons. The sequencing input was PBMCs or T cells enriched from blood (not recorded which). The origin of the receptors is a man aged 45-65 years who had recovered from COVID-19.

The rearrangement uses TRBV7-2 and TRBJ1-1, with D unclear. In germline, CDR1 is SGHTA, CDR2 FQGNSA. Trimming cost V 3 bases and J 5 bases, with 19 bases left between them. This CDR3 has 16 residues. In DNA form, the CDR3 reads TGTGCCAGCAGCTTTAAGAGGTTCCCGGGAGGGACTGAAGCTTTCTTT. Protein sequence: CASSFKRFPGGTEAFF.

V is TRBV5-4 and J is TRBJ1-6, with 8 positions matching TRBD1. Per the germline V gene, CDR1 is SGHNT and CDR2 is YYREEE (reference sequence). V lost 2 bases and J lost 7; bases outside the gene matches: 8. This CDR3 comprises 16 residues. As DNA, the CDR3 is TGTGCCAGCAGCTTCGGTGGGGACAGGTCGAATTCACCCCTCCACTTT. Encoded protein: CASSFGGDRSNSPLHF.

The rearrangement links TRBV20-1 to TRBJ2-7; weak D call: TRBD2 (5 bases). Trimming took 3 bases from V and 3 from J, leaving 9 bases between them. CDR3 length: 12 residues. CDR1 and CDR2 from the germline V gene are DFQATT and SNEGSKA (reference sequence). For the CDR3, the DNA is TGCAGTGCTAGTCCGGGAAGCTACGAGCAGTACTTC. It is translated as CSASPGSYEQYF.

This chain joins TRBV30 and TRBJ1-2, with 8 bases that match TRBD1. The CDR3 is made up of 12 amino acids. The germline V gene encodes CDR1 GTSNPN and CDR2 SVGIG (reference sequence). The trim removed 2 bases at V and 6 bases at J, leaving 2 bases unmatched. CDR3 residues: CAWSRTGHGYTF. Here the CDR3 DNA reads TGTGCCTGGAGTCGGACAGGGCATGGCTACACCTTC.

The V call is TRBV5-1, the J call TRBJ1-2; no clear D. Germline CDR1 reads SGHRS; CDR2 reads YFSETQ. Trimming removed 4 bases at V and 3 bases at J, with 10 bases between. CDR3 length: 13 amino acids. In DNA form, the CDR3 reads TGCGCCAGCAGCATCGCGGGGTACTATGGCTACACCTTC. Protein sequence: CASSIAGYYGYTF.

The CDR3 nucleotides are TGTGCCAGCGGCGGGCGTCCCACAGATACGCAGTATTTT. Translation: CASGGRPTDTQYF. J is TRBJ2-3 and V is TRBV28, with TRBD2 as a possible D gene (5 bases). From germline, CDR1 is MDHEN and CDR2 SYDVKM. This CDR3 is built from 13 residues. V dropped 8 bases and J dropped 2 bases, with 11 bases sitting between them.

The chain is built from TRBV12-3 or TRBV12-4 and TRBJ1-2; maybe TRBD1 (6 bases). Between the trimmed V and J ends, which lost 3 bases and 8 bases, there was a span of 10 bases. The CDR3 is 12 residues long. Written as DNA, the CDR3 is TGTGCCAGCAGTTTGGACAGTCGCGGCTACACCTTC. Its protein is CASSLDSRGYTF.

The chain joins TRBV2 to TRBJ1-5; D may be TRBD1 (5 bases). V was pared by 4 bases and J by 0 bases, with 13 bases between. The CDR3 is 16 residues long. CDR1 SNHLY and CDR2 FYNNEI come from the germline V gene. The CDR3 region is CASSAPGAYSNQPQHF. CDR3 bases: TGTGCCAGCAGTGCCCCTGGGGCTTATAGCAATCAGCCCCAGCATTTT. The variable domain in full, with the rest retrieved from reference TRBV2 and TRBJ1-5, is EPEVTQTPSHQVTQMGQEVILRCVPISNHLYFYWYRQILGQKVEFLVSFYNNEISEKSEIFDDQFSVERPDGSNFTLKIRSTKLEDSAMYFCASSAPGAYSNQPQHFGDGTRLSIL.

V gene TRBV5-1 combines with J gene TRBJ2-1; 8 bases match TRBD1. This CDR3 region has 16 residues. The trim removed 4 bases at V and 5 bases at J, leaving 11 bases unmatched. Germline V gives CDR1 SGHRS, CDR2 YFSETQ. The CDR3 DNA reads TGCGCCAGCAGCCTCATCGGGCAGGGGGCGAACAATGAGCAGTTCTTC. Amino acids: CASSLIGQGANNEQFF.

The gene calls are TRBV24-1 and TRBJ2-1, with TRBD1 matching over 10 bases. V lost 0 bases and J lost 7; bases outside the gene matches: 8. Germline CDR1 is KGHDR and CDR2 is SFDVKD. This CDR3 has 17 residues. The CDR3 loop is CATSDLQPGQGWNEQFF. The CDR3 DNA is TGTGCCACCAGTGATTTGCAACCGGGACAGGGGTGGAATGAGCAGTTCTTC.

The rearrangement links TRBV7-8 to TRBJ2-1; 7 positions match TRBD2. V gave up 3 bases and J gave up 5 bases; unmatched junction bases: 16. The CDR3 contains 18 residues. The germline V gene encodes CDR1 SGHVS and CDR2 FQNEAQ. The CDR3 region has the DNA TGTGCCAGCAGCTTCCGACTAAGGGTAGCGGGTAGGAACAATGAGCAGTTCTTC. Its translation: CASSFRLRVAGRNNEQFF.

The chain recombines TRBV7-3 with TRBJ2-1, with D possibly TRBD2 on 6 matching bases. CDR3 length: 14 residues. V was shortened by 5 bases and J by 4 bases, with 12 bases between the two germline ends. Germline V lookup: CDR1 SGHTA, CDR2 FQGTGA. DNA for the CDR3: TGTGCCAGCAGCCCGGGCCGGGAGTACAATGAGCAGTTCTTC. Its protein product is CASSPGREYNEQFF.

This chain uses TRBV7-2 with TRBJ2-3, with 12 bases matching TRBD2. J was trimmed by 2 bases and V by 1 base; bases with no gene match: 1. This CDR3 spans 16 amino acids. Germline V gene sequence: CDR1 SGHTA, CDR2 FQGNSA. In DNA form, the CDR3 reads TGTGCCAGCAGCTTAGGACTAGCGGGGGCCACAGATACGCAGTATTTT. Amino acid sequence: CASSLGLAGATDTQYF.

The J gene is TRBJ1-2, the V gene TRBV27; D perhaps matches TRBD1 (5 bases). Trimming stripped 3 bases from V and 8 bases from J, with 16 bases between. CDR3 length equals 14 residues. Germline CDR1 and CDR2: MNHEY and SMNVEV (reference sequence). The CDR3 coding sequence is TGTGCCAGCAGTTTGCTGGGGGGAATGGGCGGCTACACCTTC. This gives the protein CASSLLGGMGGYTF.

This chain connects TRBV6-2 or TRBV6-3 to TRBJ1-5; TRBD1 is a possible D gene (6 bases). The CDR3 has 19 residues. The V gene's germline CDR1 is MNHEY and CDR2 SVGEGT. V lost 4 bases, J lost 0 bases, and 22 bases lay in between. CDR3 loop: CASSSNRDTRLYSNQPQHF. DNA for the CDR3: TGTGCCAGCAGTTCAAACCGGGACACCCGCCTTTATAGCAATCAGCCCCAGCATTTT.

The gene calls are TRBV29-1 and TRBJ2-3, with D possibly being TRBD2 (6 bases). Germline V CDR1 and CDR2: SQVTM, ANQGSEA. The CDR3 runs to 12 residues. Trimming removed 7 bases from V and 9 bases from J, with 17 bases in between. CDR3 in amino acids: CSDGTDQETQYF. The CDR3 nucleotides read TGCAGCGACGGGACTGACCAAGAGACGCAGTATTTT.

The chain employs TRBV7-9 and TRBJ1-1; D is unresolved. Germline CDR1 reads SEHNR; CDR2 reads FQNEAQ (reference sequence). The ends were cut back, 11 bases at V and 4 bases at J, with 20 bases in the middle. This CDR3 comprises 14 residues. The CDR3 loop is CASTPGPQFTEAFF. Here the CDR3 DNA reads TGTGCCTCAACCCCGGGTCCCCAGTTCACTGAAGCTTTCTTT.

This chain links TRBV6-5 with TRBJ1-2; D perhaps matches TRBD1 (5 bases). Germline CDR1 is MNHEY and CDR2 is SVGAGI. This CDR3 region has 13 residues. V lost 2 bases and J lost 6, with 10 bases in between. CDR3 region: CASSYPDRNGYTF. As DNA, the CDR3 is TGTGCCAGCAGTTACCCTGACAGAAATGGCTACACCTTC.

This chain connects TRBV6-5 to TRBJ2-3, with 7 bases that match TRBD2. The CDR3 extends over 15 amino acids. The germline CDR1 and CDR2 sequences are MNHEY and SVGAGI. The trim removed 7 bases at V and 0 bases at J, leaving 7 bases unmatched. CDR3: CASNPWEGSTDTQYF. DNA for the CDR3: TGTGCCAGCAACCCTTGGGAGGGTAGCACAGATACGCAGTATTTT.

The chain links TRBV28 to TRBJ2-3; TRBD2 aligns across 10 bases. V lost 7 bases, J lost 0 bases, and 10 bases stayed unmatched. Germline V gene lookup returns CDR1 MDHEN and CDR2 SYDVKM. The CDR3 length is 17 residues. CDR3 residues: CASTLAGVGGSTDTQYF. The CDR3 DNA follows: TGTGCCAGCACCCTAGCGGGAGTAGGCGGCAGCACAGATACGCAGTATTTT. The variable domain in full, with the rest retrieved from reference TRBV28 and TRBJ2-3, is DVKVTQSSRYLVKRTGEKVFLECVQDMDHENMFWYRQDPGLGLRLIYFSYDVKMKEKGDIPEGYSVSREKKERFSLILESASTNQTSMYLCASTLAGVGGSTDTQYFGPGTRLTVL.

The rearrangement links TRBV11-2 to TRBJ1-1; tentative D call: TRBD1 (5 bases). CDR1 is SGHAT, CDR2 FQNNGV, per germline. The CDR3 has 15 amino acids. V lost 5 bases, J lost 4 bases, and 17 bases lay in between. The CDR3 sequence is CASSPRHSGVTEAFF. In DNA form, the CDR3 reads TGTGCCAGCAGCCCCAGACACTCGGGGGTCACTGAAGCTTTCTTT. Full variable domain (rest looked up from reference TRBV11-2 and TRBJ1-1): EAGVAQSPRYKIIEKRQSVAFWCNPISGHATLYWYQQILGQGPKLLIQFQNNGVVDDSQLPKDRFSAERLKGVDSTLKIQPAKLEDSAVYLCASSPRHSGVTEAFFGQGTRLTVV.

The genes are TRBV7-3 and TRBJ1-6, with unresolved D. Looked up from germline, CDR1 is SGHTA and CDR2 is FQGTGA. The CDR3 is made up of 15 amino acids. V was cut by 5 bases and J by 6 bases, with 14 bases left in between. This chain's CDR3 is CASSPSVVINSPLHF. CDR3 bases: TGTGCCAGCAGCCCTTCGGTGGTGATTAATTCACCCCTCCACTTT. Complete variable domain (other parts from reference TRBV7-3 and TRBJ1-6): GAGVSQTPSNKVTEKGKYVELRCDPISGHTALYWYRQSLGQGPEFLIYFQGTGAADDSGLPNDRFFAVRPEGSVSTLKIQRTERGDSAVYLCASSPSVVINSPLHFGNGTRLTVT.

V is TRBV30 and J is TRBJ2-1; 7 positions match TRBD2. CDR1 and CDR2 from the germline V gene are GTSNPN and SVGIG (reference sequence). The V and J ends lost 7 bases and 4 bases, in that order; junction bases with no gene match: 7. This CDR3 contains 13 residues. The CDR3 coding sequence is TGTGCCTCCTCCGGGACTACTTACAATGAGCAGTTCTTC. Translating gives CASSGTTYNEQFF. Full variable domain (outside the CDR3, taken from reference TRBV30 and TRBJ2-1): SQTIHQWPATLVQPVGSPLSLECTVEGTSNPNLYWYRQAAGRGLQLLFYSVGIGQISSEVPQNLSASRPQDRQFILSSKKLLLSDSGFYLCASSGTTYNEQFFGPGTRLTVL.

This chain connects TRBV7-2 to TRBJ1-3, with a weak D call TRBD1 (6 bases). Trimming removed 2 bases at V and 2 bases at J, with 10 bases between. The CDR3 has 15 amino acids. Germline V CDR1 and CDR2: SGHTA, FQGNSA. DNA of the CDR3: TGTGCCAGCAGCTTACAGGGGTTGGCTGGAAACACCATATATTTT. Translation: CASSLQGLAGNTIYF.

The rearrangement uses TRBV10-3 and TRBJ1-5; 9 nucleotides line up with TRBD1. Germline assignment: CDR1 ENHRY and CDR2 SYGVKD. The J segment lost 3 bases and the V segment lost 4 bases, leaving 4 bases of the junction unmatched. This CDR3 contains 15 residues. CDR3 DNA sequence: TGTGCCATCAGTGGAGGACAGGGGTACAATCAGCCCCAGCATTTT. Its translation is CAISGGQGYNQPQHF.

This clone was found a few times. This sequence joins TRBV5-5 and TRBJ1-1, with 7 positions matching TRBD1. V trimming: 3 bases; J trimming: 4 bases; junction bases outside the gene matches: 9. The germline V gene has CDR1 SGHKS and CDR2 YYEKEE (reference sequence). This CDR3 region has 15 residues. In DNA, the CDR3 is TGTGCCAGCAGCTCTCGACAGGGAGGTGTCACTGAAGCTTTCTTT. Encoded protein: CASSSRQGGVTEAFF.